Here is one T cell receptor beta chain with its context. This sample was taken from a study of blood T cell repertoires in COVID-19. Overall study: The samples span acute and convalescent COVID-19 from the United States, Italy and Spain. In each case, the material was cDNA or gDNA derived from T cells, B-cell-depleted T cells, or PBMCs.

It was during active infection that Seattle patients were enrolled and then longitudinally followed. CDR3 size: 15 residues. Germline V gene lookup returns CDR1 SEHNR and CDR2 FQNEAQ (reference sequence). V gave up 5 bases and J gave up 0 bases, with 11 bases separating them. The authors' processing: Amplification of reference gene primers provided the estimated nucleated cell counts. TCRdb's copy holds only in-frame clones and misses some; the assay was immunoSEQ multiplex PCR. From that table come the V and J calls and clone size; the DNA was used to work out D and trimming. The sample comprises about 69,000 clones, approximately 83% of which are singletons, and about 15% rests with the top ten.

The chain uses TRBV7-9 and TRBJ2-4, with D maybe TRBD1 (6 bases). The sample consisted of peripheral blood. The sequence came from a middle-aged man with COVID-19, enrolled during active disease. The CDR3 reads CASSQDRVAKNIQYF. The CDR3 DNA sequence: TGTGCCAGCAGCCAGGACAGAGTAGCCAAAAACATTCAGTACTTC.